The 32 T cell receptor beta chains given below trace back to one sample, sequenced in a study of T cells in Graves' hyperthyroidism and ophthalmopathy. TCR beta CDR3 regions were amplified from RNA transcripts. HTBI primers were employed in a first-round RT-PCR of the TCR CDR3. TCRdb re-analysed the multiplex PCR reads in MiXCR, keeping a single row per CDR3 protein. The sample has some 800,000 distinct CDR3 sequences; approximately 40% are singletons. The specimen sequenced was blood. The receptor source for this set is a man between 18 and 29 years old with Graves' hyperthyroidism.

This clonotype was counted many times. The V call is TRBV24-1, the J call TRBJ2-1, with D maybe TRBD1 (6 bases). Trimming removed 4 bases at V and 8 bases at J, with 11 bases between. CDR3 length: 13 amino acids. Looked up from germline, CDR1 is KGHDR and CDR2 is SFDVKD. DNA for the CDR3: TGTGCCACCAGTGAAGGGGGTGAGTATGAGCAGTTCTTC. It yields the protein CATSEGGEYEQFF.

In its sample, this clonotype was seen once. The rearrangement links TRBV29-1 to TRBJ1-1, with TRBD1 matching over 8 bases. CDR1 and CDR2 from the germline V gene are SQVTM and ANQGSEA. CDR3 length equals 12 residues. The CDR3 sequence is CTGQGVNTEAFF. CDR3 in DNA: TGCACCGGACAGGGAGTGAACACTGAAGCTTTCTTT.

The chain links TRBV25-1 to TRBJ2-5; D is unresolved. Looked up from germline, CDR1 is MGHDK and CDR2 is SYGVNS. CDR3 length: 14 amino acids. Trimming took off 0 bases at V and 4 bases at J, with 9 bases between the two ends. In DNA form, the CDR3 reads TGTGCCAGCAGTGAATATAGGGCTTTAGAGACCCAGTACTTC. This translates into CASSEYRALETQYF.

This clonotype was observed a few times. This chain joins TRBV5-5 and TRBJ2-2, with 9 positions matching TRBD1. CDR3 size: 15 residues. V was pared by 0 bases and J by 7 bases, with 4 bases of the junction left unmatched. CDR1 SGHKS and CDR2 YYEKEE come from the germline V gene (reference sequence). Written as DNA, the CDR3 is TGTGCCAGCAGCTTGGCCGGGACAGGGATCGGGGAGCTGTTTTTT. Encoded protein: CASSLAGTGIGELFF.

This clonotype was recorded only once. Relative to the germline gene, one junction end is altered; a read error may explain this. This chain joins TRBV11-1 and TRBJ2-7, with TRBD2 as a possible D gene (5 bases). CDR3 length equals 14 residues. CDR1 and CDR2 (germline): SGHAT, FQDESV (reference sequence). The CDR3, as DNA: TGCGCCAGCAGCCAACTACCGGGGAACTACGAGCAGTACTTC. Protein: CASSQLPGNYEQYF.

This chain links TRBV16 with TRBJ1-1; D gene unclear. This CDR3 has 13 amino acids. Germline loops: CDR1 KGHSY, CDR2 FQNENV. V was pared by 5 bases and J by 7 bases, with 14 bases between. This chain's CDR3 is CASSLLRESEAFF. DNA of the CDR3: TGTGCCAGCAGCTTGCTCCGGGAAAGTGAAGCTTTCTTT.

This chain links TRBV4-3 with TRBJ1-6; no firm D call. CDR1 and CDR2 from the germline V gene are LGHNA and YSLEER. V lost 0 bases and J 8 bases, leaving 11 bases between the germline ends. The CDR3 consists of 15 residues. The CDR3 coding sequence is TGCGCCAGCAGCCAAGACGCGGGCGAGGATTCACCCCTCCACTTT. It specifies CASSQDAGEDSPLHF.

This clonotype was seen once. The chain uses TRBV7-2 and TRBJ2-5; 13 bases are a match to TRBD2. J was trimmed by 7 bases and V by 4 bases; bases with no gene match: 12. The CDR3 runs to 17 residues. Germline-derived CDR1 and CDR2 are SGHTA and FQGNSA. The CDR3 region is CASSWGGLAGTEGTQYF. The CDR3 DNA follows: TGTGCCAGCAGCTGGGGGGGACTAGCGGGAACTGAAGGGACCCAGTACTTC.

This clonotype was seen ten or more times. This chain joins TRBV2 and TRBJ2-5; 8 nucleotides align to TRBD1. Per the germline V gene, CDR1 is SNHLY and CDR2 is FYNNEI. The CDR3 spans 14 residues. V trimming: 6 bases; J trimming: 3 bases; junction bases outside the gene matches: 6. The CDR3 here is CASSTQGAEETQYF. CDR3 in DNA: TGTGCCAGCAGCACTCAGGGGGCAGAAGAGACCCAGTACTTC.

V and J are TRBV29-1 and TRBJ1-2; D ambiguous. V lost 7 bases, J lost 2 bases, and 14 bases lay in between. The CDR3 consists of 13 residues. In germline, CDR1 is SQVTM, CDR2 ANQGSEA. This CDR3 is CSATIGINYGYTF. Written as DNA, the CDR3 is TGCAGCGCCACAATCGGGATCAACTATGGCTACACCTTC.

The CDR3 nucleotides read TGTGCCAGCAGCCTCCGGGACAGGGTCTATAATTCACCCCTCCACTTT. Its protein is CASSLRDRVYNSPLHF. The V and J genes are TRBV7-9 and TRBJ1-6, with 9 positions matching TRBD1. Germline assignment: CDR1 SEHNR and CDR2 FQNEAQ (reference sequence). The CDR3 contains 16 residues. Trimming took 5 bases from V and 3 from J; bases not matched to a gene: 5.

The genes are TRBV28 and TRBJ2-2; D uncertain. The germline V gene encodes CDR1 MDHEN and CDR2 SYDVKM. The V gene lost 3 bases and the J gene lost 8 bases, with 7 bases spanning the gap. This CDR3 is 12 amino acids long. This chain's CDR3 is CASSLERGELFF. The CDR3 DNA sequence: TGTGCCAGCAGTTTGGAGAGGGGGGAGCTGTTTTTT.

CDR3 bases: TGTGCCAGCTCAGGGTCGATGTACGAGCAGTACTTC. This sequence encodes CASSGSMYEQYF. The chain has TRBV12-3 or TRBV12-4 and TRBJ2-7; D perhaps matches TRBD1 (5 bases). Between the trimmed V and J ends, which lost 8 bases and 4 bases, there was a span of 12 bases. This CDR3 comprises 12 residues.

This clonotype was seen many times. The chain joins TRBV9 to TRBJ1-4, with no clear D. Germline CDR1 and CDR2: SGDLS and YYNGEE. Trimming left V 5 bases short and J 0 bases short, with 5 bases between. The CDR3 loop spans 13 amino acids. CDR3 in amino acids: CASSATTNEKLFF. The CDR3 DNA reads TGTGCCAGCAGTGCGACAACTAATGAAAAACTGTTTTTT.

This clonotype was picked up many times. This chain uses TRBV5-1 with TRBJ2-7, with 7 bases matching TRBD2. CDR3 length: 15 amino acids. CDR1 is SGHRS and CDR2 is YFSETQ in the germline V gene. The V and J ends lost 0 bases and 0 bases, in that order; junction bases with no gene match: 3. The CDR3 spells CASSLEVAGSYEQYF. CDR3 sequence (DNA): TGCGCCAGCAGCTTGGAGGTAGCGGGCTCCTACGAGCAGTACTTC.

V gene TRBV9 combines with J gene TRBJ2-5, with D maybe TRBD2 (5 bases). The CDR3 has 13 residues. V gave up 1 base and J gave up 5 bases, with 9 bases separating them. CDR1 is SGDLS, CDR2 YYNGEE, per germline. CDR3 coding DNA: TGTGCCAGCAGCGTATCTAGCTTCGAGACCCAGTACTTC. This sequence encodes CASSVSSFETQYF.

The gene calls are TRBV15 and TRBJ1-4; possibly TRBD1 for D (5 bases). Between the trimmed V and J ends, which lost 10 bases and 1 base, there was a span of 16 bases. Germline values: CDR1 LNHNV, CDR2 YYDKDF (reference sequence). This CDR3 has 15 amino acids. The CDR3, as DNA: TGTGCCAGCACCGGGGCCAGGGTAACTAATGAAAAACTGTTTTTT. It specifies CASTGARVTNEKLFF.

This clonotype was seen once. Given a much more abundant clone one base away, this may be a read error. In this CDR3 the conserved last residue, phenylalanine or tryptophan, is missing, so a read error is likely. The CDR3 sequence is CASSPQTNGPQHL. DNA of the CDR3: TGTGCCAGCAGCCCTCAGACCAATGGGCCCCAGCATCTT. This chain joins TRBV7-2 and TRBJ1-5; D not certain. Trimming left V 5 bases short and J 9 bases short, with 14 bases between. Germline CDR1 reads SGHTA; CDR2 reads FQGNSA. This CDR3 spans 13 amino acids.

This clonotype was found many times. The V call is TRBV12-3 or TRBV12-4, the J call TRBJ1-2, with 7 bases identical to TRBD1. V lost 6 bases, J lost 6 bases, and 4 bases stayed unmatched. This CDR3 has 12 amino acids. The CDR3: CASSWTGDGYTF. CDR3 coding DNA: TGTGCCAGCAGCTGGACAGGCGATGGCTACACCTTC.

V usage is TRBV7-9 and J usage is TRBJ2-2, with D perhaps matching TRBD2 (5 bases). The V end was cut by 7 bases, the J end by 6 bases, with 15 bases between. In germline, CDR1 is SEHNR, CDR2 FQNEAQ (reference sequence). This CDR3 has 14 amino acids. In nucleotides, the CDR3 is TGTGCCAGCACCCTAACCGGGGTGCCCGGGGAGCTGTTTTTT. The encoded protein is CASTLTGVPGELFF.

This clonotype was detected only a few times. A read error may account for a junction end that differs from germline. This chain connects TRBV5-1 to TRBJ1-1, with a tentative D call TRBD1 (5 bases). The CDR3 consists of 15 residues. Germline V lookup: CDR1 SGHRS, CDR2 YFSETQ. The CDR3 reads CASSLRSRGDTEAFF. As DNA, the CDR3 is TGTGCCAGCAGCTTAAGATCGAGGGGAGACACTGAAGCTTTCTTT.

This clonotype was detected ten times or more. The chain uses TRBV15 and TRBJ2-7, with D possibly TRBD1 on 5 matching bases. Germline lookup yields CDR1 LNHNV and CDR2 YYDKDF (reference sequence). The CDR3 totals 13 residues. Trimming cost V 3 bases and J 2 bases, with 8 bases left between them. As DNA, the CDR3 is TGTGCCACCAGCAGCGACAGACCCTACGAGCAGTACTTC. Translated, it gives CATSSDRPYEQYF.

The J gene is TRBJ2-7, the V gene TRBV12-3 or TRBV12-4; possibly TRBD1 or TRBD2 for D (5 bases each). This CDR3 has 13 amino acids. V shed 6 bases and J shed 8 bases, with 17 bases lying between them. The CDR3, as DNA: TGTGCCAGCAGACTCGGGGCTAGAGGGCAGCAGTACTTC. Translated: CASRLGARGQQYF.

The table lists this clonotype with many counts. The gene calls are TRBV20-1 and TRBJ2-5; D remains ambiguous. Germline CDR1 is DFQATT and CDR2 is SNEGSKA (reference sequence). With 2 bases removed from V and 4 bases from J, the gap between germline ends came to 2 bases. The CDR3 is made up of 10 amino acids. The DNA for the CDR3 is TGCAGTGCTAGACTAGAGACCCAGTACTTC. Translated, it gives CSARLETQYF.

This clonotype was counted ten times or more. The V and J genes are TRBV20-1 and TRBJ1-2, with D unresolved. Trimming took off 6 bases at V and 4 bases at J, with 15 bases between the two ends. CDR1 is DFQATT, CDR2 SNEGSKA, per germline (reference sequence). This CDR3 contains 13 residues. As DNA, the CDR3 is TGCAGTGCCCTGGGAGTGAGCGGCTATGGCTACACCTTC. It is translated as CSALGVSGYGYTF.

This clonotype was counted ten times or more. This chain uses TRBV7-9 with TRBJ2-7; D not certain. The V end lost 3 bases, the J end lost 2 bases, and 5 bases lay between the germline ends. This CDR3 spans 12 amino acids. CDR1 and CDR2 from the germline V gene are SEHNR and FQNEAQ (reference sequence). The CDR3 DNA reads TGTGCCAGCAGCTTTTTCCCCTACGAGCAGTACTTC. This codes for CASSFFPYEQYF.

The chain is built from TRBV28 and TRBJ2-5; tentative D call: TRBD2 (6 bases). Germline CDR1 MDHEN, CDR2 SYDVKM. Trimming took 3 bases from V and 5 from J, leaving 16 bases between them. CDR3 length: 15 amino acids. The CDR3 DNA sequence: TGTGCCAGCAGTTTTCCGGGGACCGCGGGGGAGACCCAGTACTTC. Its protein is CASSFPGTAGETQYF.

This clonotype occurred many times. The rearrangement joins TRBV29-1 to TRBJ1-2; no clear D gene. The V gene lost 3 bases and the J gene lost 8 bases, with 10 bases spanning the gap. Germline CDR1 is SQVTM and CDR2 is ANQGSEA. The CDR3 is 11 residues long. Here the CDR3 DNA reads TGCAGCGTTGACGCCGGAGGGGGCTACACCTTC. As protein: CSVDAGGGYTF.

V is TRBV24-1 and J is TRBJ1-5; no clear D gene. This CDR3 contains 14 residues. Between the trimmed V and J ends, which lost 12 bases and 4 bases, there was a span of 18 bases. The germline CDR1 and CDR2 sequences are KGHDR and SFDVKD. The CDR3 region is CAGSSEGSNQPQHF. The CDR3 coding sequence is TGTGCCGGCAGTTCAGAGGGATCAAATCAGCCCCAGCATTTT.

As to this clonotype: With a much larger clone just one base away, this may be a read error. The CDR3 does not end in the conserved phenylalanine or tryptophan, so this is likely a read error. This sequence joins TRBV25-1 and TRBJ1-1, with unresolved D. There are 14 residues in the CDR3. V was clipped by 8 bases and J by 7 bases, with 20 bases between them. Per germline, CDR1 MGHDK and CDR2 SYGVNS. Here the CDR3 reads CASVKAGFGNEAFL. CDR3 DNA: TGTGCCAGCGTAAAGGCTGGTTTCGGGAATGAAGCTTTCCTT.

V usage is TRBV4-1 and J usage is TRBJ1-4; TRBD1 matches 10 bases. V shed 3 bases, J shed 3 bases, and the junction held 10 bases outside the gene matches. The CDR3 runs to 18 residues. CDR1 is MGHRA, CDR2 YSYEKL, per germline. The chain's CDR3 is CASSHAGQGLEANEKLFF. DNA of the CDR3: TGCGCCAGCAGCCACGCGGGACAGGGGCTGGAGGCTAATGAAAAACTGTTTTTT.

The table lists this clonotype with many counts. This chain joins TRBV10-2 and TRBJ1-1, with 7 positions matching TRBD1. The CDR3 consists of 15 residues. With V trimmed by 4 bases and J by 0 bases, 5 bases remained unmatched. CDR1 WSHSY and CDR2 SAAADI come from the germline V gene. The chain's CDR3 is CASSVGGQMNTEAFF. The CDR3 DNA follows: TGCGCCAGCAGTGTAGGGGGACAGATGAACACTGAAGCTTTCTTT.